These 16 T cell receptor beta chains share one sample of origin, sequenced in a study of T-cell reconstitution after alpha-beta-depleted transplantation in children. The TCRbeta library was prepared with unique molecular identifiers. TCRdb reanalysed the PCR reads using MiXCR and keeps one entry per CDR3 protein. Here the sample spans some 300,000 distinct CDR3 sequences, around 9.1% being singletons. The specimen comprised PBMCs, sampled before TCRalphabeta/CD19-depleted stem cell transplant. All receptors come from a boy in the first two years of life with acute myeloid leukemia, due to receive a stem cell transplant.

This clonotype was seen many times. This chain joins TRBV5-1 and TRBJ2-3; tentative D call: TRBD1 (5 bases). V gave up 0 bases and J gave up 2 bases, with 10 bases separating them. The CDR3 runs to 15 residues. Per germline, CDR1 SGHRS and CDR2 YFSETQ. CDR3 in amino acids: CASSLEDRATDTQYF. CDR3 sequence (DNA): TGCGCCAGCAGCTTGGAAGACAGAGCCACAGATACGCAGTATTTT.

This clonotype was seen many times. The CDR3 is CASSLKGNTIYF. In DNA form, the CDR3 reads TGTGCCAGCAGTCTTAAGGGAAACACCATATATTTT. V usage is TRBV28 and J usage is TRBJ1-3; D gene uncertain. Trimming removed 5 bases at V and 4 bases at J, with 6 bases between. The CDR3 sequence is 12 residues long. Germline-derived CDR1 and CDR2 are MDHEN and SYDVKM.

There are many counts of this clonotype. The chain joins TRBV2 to TRBJ1-2; 11 bases fit TRBD1. The V gene's germline CDR1 is SNHLY and CDR2 FYNNEI. The V and J ends lost 7 bases and 7 bases, in that order; junction bases with no gene match: 8. This CDR3 is 14 amino acids long. CDR3 residues: CASNRDRGRIGYTF. CDR3 in DNA: TGTGCCAGCAACCGGGACAGGGGGAGGATTGGCTACACCTTC.

This clonotype was counted many times. This chain connects TRBV29-1 to TRBJ2-1; 8 bases are a match to TRBD2. In germline, CDR1 is SQVTM, CDR2 ANQGSEA. V was pared by 5 bases and J by 5 bases, with 11 bases of the junction left unmatched. There are 15 residues in the CDR3. The CDR3 nucleotides read TGCAGCGTTCGGGGGGAGGTTAGCGGGGACAATGAGCAGTTCTTC. Translating gives CSVRGEVSGDNEQFF.

This clonotype has just a few counts. The chain is built from TRBV5-1 and TRBJ1-6, with TRBD1 as a possible D gene (6 bases). Per the germline V gene, CDR1 is SGHRS and CDR2 is YFSETQ. This CDR3 is built from 15 residues. V shed 0 bases and J shed 8 bases, with 12 bases lying between them. CDR3 amino acids: CASSLETGRDSPLHF. The DNA for the CDR3 is TGCGCCAGCAGCTTGGAAACAGGGAGGGATTCACCCCTCCACTTT.

This clonotype has at least ten counts. The rearrangement links TRBV10-3 to TRBJ2-7, with 7 bases matching TRBD1. The germline CDR1 and CDR2 sequences are ENHRY and SYGVKD. The V and J ends lost 10 bases and 0 bases, in that order; junction bases with no gene match: 9. CDR3 length: 14 residues. This CDR3 reads CATETGEISYEQYF. CDR3 coding DNA: TGTGCCACTGAAACAGGGGAGATCTCCTACGAGCAGTACTTC.

This clonotype has just a few counts. The genes are TRBV28 and TRBJ1-6; D may be TRBD1 (5 bases). The CDR3 length is 15 residues. Trimming took off 1 base at V and 9 bases at J, with 13 bases between the two ends. Germline loops: CDR1 MDHEN, CDR2 SYDVKM. The chain's CDR3 is CASSLSQGGSSPLHF. The CDR3 DNA follows: TGTGCCAGCAGTTTATCCCAGGGAGGGAGTTCACCCCTCCACTTT.

This clonotype was recorded many times. CDR3 amino acids: CASSLGVERPSSYEQYF. The CDR3 DNA follows: TGTGCCAGCAGTTTAGGGGTGGAGCGCCCGAGCTCCTACGAGCAGTACTTC. The chain couples TRBV28 to TRBJ2-7; D not certain. The CDR3 runs 17 residues. Germline V CDR1 and CDR2: MDHEN, SYDVKM. Trimming left V 2 bases short and J 0 bases short, with 17 bases between.

V and J are TRBV19 and TRBJ1-2; D perhaps matches TRBD1 (6 bases). The germline V gene has CDR1 LNHDA and CDR2 SQIVND (reference sequence). Trimming pared 7 bases from V and 1 base from J, leaving 19 bases between. The CDR3 has 16 residues. The CDR3 region is CASKPTGQSVNYGYTF. The CDR3 DNA reads as TGTGCCAGTAAACCTACAGGACAGTCCGTTAACTATGGCTACACCTTC.

This clonotype has just a few counts. The chain employs TRBV12-3 or TRBV12-4 and TRBJ1-2, with 7 bases identical to TRBD1. V lost 7 bases, J lost 3 bases, and 5 bases stayed unmatched. The CDR3 has 13 residues. The CDR3 DNA reads as TGTGCCAGCACTCTGGGACAGTACTATGGCTACACCTTC. The encoded protein is CASTLGQYYGYTF.

The CDR3 loop reads CASSFSGYQYF. As DNA, the CDR3 is TGCGCCAGCAGCTTTTCAGGATACCAGTACTTC. The chain uses TRBV5-1 and TRBJ2-7; D unclear. V lost 2 bases to trimming and J lost 10 bases, with 10 bases between them. This CDR3 contains 11 residues. Germline CDR1 is SGHRS and CDR2 is YFSETQ.

This clonotype was seen more than once but under ten times. The CDR3: CASSQGFPSYNEQFF. The CDR3 coding sequence is TGCGCCAGCAGCCAAGGGTTCCCAAGCTACAATGAGCAGTTCTTC. This chain joins TRBV4-1 and TRBJ2-1; D is uncertain. The germline V gene has CDR1 MGHRA and CDR2 YSYEKL. There are 15 residues in the CDR3. The V end was cut by 1 base, the J end by 3 bases, with 10 bases between.

This clonotype was seen many times. The chain has TRBV9 and TRBJ2-5; D gene uncertain. The germline gives CDR1 SGDLS, CDR2 YYNGEE. Trimming removed 1 base from V and 5 bases from J, with 9 bases in between. The CDR3 sequence is 13 residues long. The CDR3 coding sequence is TGTGCCAGCAGCGTATCCCGGACGGAGACCCAGTACTTC. It yields the protein CASSVSRTETQYF.

The chain is built from TRBV5-1 and TRBJ2-7; TRBD1 agrees at 9 bases. This CDR3 has 16 residues. From germline, CDR1 is SGHRS and CDR2 YFSETQ. J lost 0 bases, V lost 3 bases, and 7 bases had no gene match. The CDR3 coding sequence is TGCGCCAGCAGCTGGGGGGGACAGGGAAGCTCCTACGAGCAGTACTTC. It translates to CASSWGGQGSSYEQYF.

This clonotype was detected ten times or more. V gene TRBV5-1 combines with J gene TRBJ2-3; 11 bases align to TRBD2. The CDR3 extends over 14 amino acids. CDR1 is SGHRS and CDR2 is YFSETQ in the germline V gene. Trimming took 6 bases from V and 5 from J; bases not matched to a gene: 5. The CDR3 reads CASTQTSGEDTQYF. Written as DNA, the CDR3 is TGCGCCAGCACCCAGACTAGCGGGGAAGATACGCAGTATTTT.

The sample holds a few counts of this clonotype. V and J are TRBV11-2 and TRBJ2-2; D possibly corresponds to TRBD2 (6 bases). The CDR3 spans 15 residues. Per germline, CDR1 SGHAT and CDR2 FQNNGV. V was trimmed by 8 bases and J by 2 bases, leaving 15 bases between them. The CDR3 region is CASGGGLLNTGELFF. DNA of the CDR3: TGTGCCAGCGGGGGAGGACTCCTTAACACCGGGGAGCTGTTTTTT.